This TCR beta chain is from a study of memory CD4+ T cells and cytomegalovirus serostatus. The sort gate was single viable CD3+CD4+CD8-CD45RO+ cells for memory CD4+ T cells. Between the trimmed V and J ends, which lost 6 bases and 0 bases, there was a span of 11 bases. Looked up from germline, CDR1 is SNHLY and CDR2 is FYNNEI. CDR3 size: 14 residues. TCRdb's table, derived via immunoSEQ multiplex PCR, lists solely in-frame clones and lacks some. The sample holds some 95,000 clones, 75% to 85% seen once. Specimen: memory CD4+ T cells from blood. This clonotype was sampled from an adult in good health and CMV-seropositive. The chain uses TRBV2 and TRBJ1-2, with a possible D match to TRBD1 (5 bases). CDR3 sequence reads: CASSPQGSNYGYTF. CDR3 in DNA: TGTGCCAGCAGCCCCCAGGGATCTAACTATGGCTACACCTTC.